The 26 T cell receptor beta chains reported below all come from one sample, sequenced in a study of blood T cell repertoires in COVID-19 (dated by TCRdb to 2019 to 2021). Preparation of the library involved the immunoSEQ multiplex PCR assay. As stored in TCRdb, this immuneACCESS dataset retains in-frame rearrangements with V and J assigned. A fraction of the clones does not appear; measured against another copy, unresolved V genes explain less than half of the discrepancy, and the remainder lacks a known reason. For this sample the table gives 150,000 to 200,000 clones, of which 80% to 95% were detected only once. The ten largest make up 4.8% of the sample. The sequencing input was peripheral blood. Every receptor here comes from a man between 25 and 39 years old with COVID-19, enrolled during active disease.

The rearrangement joins TRBV6-5 to TRBJ1-2; D call uncertain. The CDR3 is made up of 15 amino acids. V lost 0 bases, J lost 6 bases, and 14 bases lay in between. Germline values: CDR1 MNHEY, CDR2 SVGAGI. The CDR3 spells CASSYSRTAGDGYTF. CDR3 in DNA: TGTGCCAGCAGTTACTCTAGGACGGCCGGGGATGGCTACACCTTC.

The V and J genes are TRBV27 and TRBJ1-5, with 7 bases matching TRBD1. Germline values: CDR1 MNHEY, CDR2 SMNVEV (reference sequence). The length of the CDR3 is 15 residues. V lost 5 bases, J lost 5 bases, and 9 bases stayed unmatched. This chain's CDR3 is CASSLTGYGDQPQHF. CDR3 DNA: TGTGCCAGCAGTCTGACAGGGTATGGTGATCAGCCCCAGCATTTT.

V is TRBV9 and J is TRBJ2-2; TRBD2 might be the D (5 bases). Per the germline V gene, CDR1 is SGDLS and CDR2 is YYNGEE. Trimming took off 3 bases at V and 1 base at J, with 7 bases between the two ends. This CDR3 has 14 residues. The DNA for the CDR3 is TGTGCCAGCAGCGAGAGCGGGAACACCGGGGAGCTGTTTTTT. This codes for CASSESGNTGELFF.

The chain joins TRBV5-4 to TRBJ1-2, with 10 bases that match TRBD1. The trim removed 3 bases at V and 4 bases at J, leaving 6 bases unmatched. This CDR3 spans 15 amino acids. Germline V lookup: CDR1 SGHNT, CDR2 YYREEE (reference sequence). The CDR3 loop reads CASSSRTGGIYGYTF. CDR3 nucleotides: TGTGCCAGCAGCTCGCGGACAGGGGGGATCTATGGCTACACCTTC.

This sequence joins TRBV6-2 or TRBV6-3 and TRBJ1-5; 7 nucleotides match TRBD1. Unmatched junction bases numbered 3, after V lost 2 bases and J lost 2 bases. The CDR3 consists of 15 residues. Germline CDR1 MNHEY, CDR2 SVGEGT. The CDR3 loop is CASSYRDSRNQPQHF. In DNA form, the CDR3 reads TGTGCCAGCAGTTACCGGGACAGCCGCAATCAGCCCCAGCATTTT.

This rearrangement joins TRBV5-1 to TRBJ1-5; D not resolved. The CDR3 is 15 residues long. Trimming removed 0 bases from V and 0 bases from J, with 7 bases in between. Germline CDR1 and CDR2: SGHRS and YFSETQ. This CDR3 is CASSLDGDSNQPQHF. CDR3 nucleotides: TGCGCCAGCAGCTTGGACGGGGATAGCAATCAGCCCCAGCATTTT.

The rearrangement uses TRBV27 and TRBJ1-2; no reliable D call. Germline loops: CDR1 MNHEY, CDR2 SMNVEV (reference sequence). V was trimmed by 5 bases and J by 8 bases, leaving 18 bases between them. The CDR3 is 14 residues long. The CDR3 DNA reads TGTGCCAGCAGTGGGCTTGGACTAAATGTGGGCTACACCTTC. Protein product: CASSGLGLNVGYTF.

The chain employs TRBV20-1 and TRBJ1-1; 9 positions agree with TRBD1. V gave up 8 bases and J gave up 10 bases; unmatched junction bases: 8. The CDR3 loop spans 11 amino acids. Germline values: CDR1 DFQATT, CDR2 SNEGSKA (reference sequence). DNA of the CDR3: TGCAGTACCGAGGCGGGACAGGGAGCTTTCTTT. Protein product: CSTEAGQGAFF.

The CDR3 here is CASSYSPKGQGANEQYF. CDR3 nucleotides: TGTGCCAGCAGCTATTCCCCCAAGGGACAGGGGGCGAATGAGCAGTACTTC. The chain uses TRBV5-6 and TRBJ2-7; the match to TRBD1 covers 12 bases. The CDR3 runs 17 residues. The germline V gene has CDR1 SGHDT and CDR2 YYEEEE. The V and J ends lost 3 bases and 7 bases, in that order; junction bases with no gene match: 14.

The rearrangement joins TRBV7-8 to TRBJ1-2; TRBD1 matches 12 bases. CDR3 length: 15 amino acids. Per the germline V gene, CDR1 is SGHVS and CDR2 is FQNEAQ. Trimming cost V 7 bases and J 7 bases; bases outside gene matches: 10. The CDR3 loop is CASTLGDRGLGGYTF. In DNA, the CDR3 is TGTGCCAGCACCCTTGGGGACAGGGGGCTTGGTGGCTACACCTTC.

V usage is TRBV11-2 and J usage is TRBJ1-1, with D unclear. The CDR3 sequence is 13 residues long. Germline CDR1 SGHAT, CDR2 FQNNGV. The V end lost 0 bases, the J end lost 5 bases, and 7 bases lay between the germline ends. The CDR3 sequence is CASSLEAGTEAFF. CDR3 DNA: TGTGCCAGCAGCTTAGAAGCGGGGACTGAAGCTTTCTTT. The entire variable domain, with the rest obtained from reference TRBV11-2 and TRBJ1-1, is as follows: EAGVAQSPRYKIIEKRQSVAFWCNPISGHATLYWYQQILGQGPKLLIQFQNNGVVDDSQLPKDRFSAERLKGVDSTLKIQPAKLEDSAVYLCASSLEAGTEAFFGQGTRLTVV.

The chain combines TRBV5-4 with TRBJ2-1; 11 positions match TRBD2. The CDR3 is 18 residues long. Per the germline V gene, CDR1 is SGHNT and CDR2 is YYREEE (reference sequence). With V trimmed by 0 bases and J by 6 bases, 11 bases remained unmatched. CDR3 region: CASSLALALAGVINEQFF. The CDR3 coding sequence is TGTGCCAGCAGCTTGGCCCTGGCACTAGCGGGAGTAATCAATGAGCAGTTCTTC.

The chain has TRBV19 and TRBJ1-4; D is uncertain. The CDR3 sequence is 16 residues long. CDR1 and CDR2 from the germline V gene are LNHDA and SQIVND (reference sequence). The V gene lost 3 bases and the J gene lost 4 bases, with 15 bases spanning the gap. CDR3 in DNA: TGTGCCAGTAGTATCCCTTCGAGGGCGGGTAATGAAAAACTGTTTTTT. Its protein product is CASSIPSRAGNEKLFF.

The chain joins TRBV11-2 to TRBJ2-7, with 8 bases aligning to TRBD2. CDR3 length equals 15 residues. CDR1 SGHAT and CDR2 FQNNGV come from the germline V gene. The J segment lost 2 bases and the V segment lost 1 base, leaving 4 bases of the junction unmatched. The CDR3 spells CASSLGTSWTYEQYF. The CDR3 nucleotides are TGTGCCAGCAGCTTAGGGACTAGCTGGACCTACGAGCAGTACTTC.

V gene TRBV10-2 combines with J gene TRBJ1-1; D is possibly TRBD1 (6 bases). CDR3 length: 13 residues. Per germline, CDR1 WSHSY and CDR2 SAAADI. V shed 2 bases and J shed 5 bases, with 9 bases lying between them. The CDR3 nucleotides are TGCGCCAGCAGTGAGGCCAGGGGTACTGAAGCTTTCTTT. It encodes CASSEARGTEAFF.

This clone is a singleton in its sample. The chain has TRBV7-3 and TRBJ2-1; TRBD1 matches 8 bases. Germline CDR1 SGHTA, CDR2 FQGTGA. Germline trimming cut 5 bases from V and 6 bases from J; bases unmatched to any gene: 18. The length of the CDR3 is 18 residues. The CDR3 here is CASSLLSRGQGASNEQFF. CDR3 DNA: TGTGCCAGCAGCCTCCTGAGCCGTGGGCAGGGGGCAAGCAATGAGCAGTTCTTC.

This rearrangement joins TRBV20-1 to TRBJ2-1; unclear D gene. V was pared by 4 bases and J by 4 bases, with 14 bases between. CDR1 and CDR2 (germline): DFQATT, SNEGSKA (reference sequence). This CDR3 is 14 amino acids long. In DNA form, the CDR3 reads TGCAGTGCTACTGAGCGATTTCTTTACAATGAGCAGTTCTTC. Protein: CSATERFLYNEQFF.

A note on this clone: The same CDR3 arises from other DNA sequences in this sample as well. The chain uses TRBV5-1 and TRBJ1-1, with D possibly being TRBD1 (6 bases). The germline V gene encodes CDR1 SGHRS and CDR2 YFSETQ. The V end lost 3 bases, the J end lost 1 base, and 7 bases lay between the germline ends. This CDR3 comprises 13 residues. The CDR3 region is CASSSQGNTEAFF. In DNA, the CDR3 is TGCGCCAGCAGCTCACAGGGGAACACTGAAGCTTTCTTT. Based on the CDR3 plus reference TRBV5-1 and TRBJ1-1, the full variable domain is KAGVTQTPRYLIKTRGQQVTLSCSPISGHRSVSWYQQTPGQGLQFLFEYFSETQRNKGNFPGRFSGRQFSNSRSEMNVSTLELGDSALYLCASSSQGNTEAFFGQGTRLTVV.

The chain has TRBV6-1 and TRBJ2-3; D might be TRBD1 (7 bases). CDR1 and CDR2 from the germline V gene are MNHNS and SASEGT. Trimming pared 4 bases from V and 0 bases from J, leaving 14 bases between. CDR3 length equals 16 residues. The CDR3 sequence: CASSVWRDSSTDTQYF. The CDR3 nucleotides are TGTGCCAGCAGTGTTTGGAGGGACAGCAGCACAGATACGCAGTATTTT.

CDR3 sequence: CASSYSPTSAKTQYF. CDR3 sequence (DNA): TGTGCCAGCAGTTACTCCCCAACTAGTGCAAAGACCCAGTACTTC. V and J are TRBV6-5 and TRBJ2-5; possible D gene TRBD2, 5 bases. The CDR3 runs 15 residues. V was pared by 0 bases and J by 6 bases, with 14 bases between. The germline CDR1 and CDR2 sequences are MNHEY and SVGAGI.

This chain links TRBV19 with TRBJ2-7, with 7 bases identical to TRBD1. Looked up from germline, CDR1 is LNHDA and CDR2 is SQIVND (reference sequence). The CDR3 runs to 16 residues. With V trimmed by 0 bases and J by 6 bases, 11 bases remained unmatched. This chain's CDR3 is CASSIDHRTGRVEQYF. The CDR3 bases are TGTGCCAGTAGTATAGATCACAGGACAGGCCGGGTCGAGCAGTACTTC.

In this sample, this clone turned up a few times. The J gene is TRBJ2-7, the V gene TRBV7-2; D remains ambiguous. The CDR3 loop spans 11 amino acids. Per germline, CDR1 SGHTA and CDR2 FQGNSA. Trimming took 5 bases from V and 6 from J, leaving 8 bases between them. DNA of the CDR3: TGTGCCAGCAGCGCGGATTTCGAGCAGTACTTC. This translates into CASSADFEQYF.

V gene TRBV2 combines with J gene TRBJ2-7; 13 nucleotides agree with TRBD2. Germline CDR1 is SNHLY and CDR2 is FYNNEI. J lost 5 bases, V lost 4 bases, and 11 bases had no gene match. The CDR3 is made up of 17 amino acids. CDR3 sequence reads: CASSAAQGLAGVHEQYF. The DNA of the CDR3 is TGTGCCAGCAGTGCCGCCCAAGGACTAGCGGGAGTCCACGAGCAGTACTTC.

This chain connects TRBV6-2 or TRBV6-3 to TRBJ1-2; D not resolved. There are 13 residues in the CDR3. The V gene lost 5 bases and the J gene lost 4 bases, with 11 bases spanning the gap. Germline CDR1 is MNHEY and CDR2 is SVGEGT. CDR3 region: CASSPPGFYGYTF. CDR3 nucleotides: TGTGCCAGCAGTCCCCCGGGATTCTATGGCTACACCTTC.

J is TRBJ1-1 and V is TRBV19; D uncertain. The CDR3 length is 14 residues. V lost 7 bases and J 6 bases, leaving 18 bases between the germline ends. Germline V gene lookup returns CDR1 LNHDA and CDR2 SQIVND (reference sequence). The chain's CDR3 is CASTPAEENSEAFF. The CDR3 region has the DNA TGTGCCAGTACCCCCGCAGAGGAAAACTCTGAAGCTTTCTTT.

The chain links TRBV11-2 to TRBJ2-5, with D unclear. The CDR3 is made up of 14 amino acids. CDR1 and CDR2 from the germline V gene are SGHAT and FQNNGV. V lost 6 bases, J lost 2 bases, and 13 bases lay in between. Written as DNA, the CDR3 is TGTGCCAGCAGTCGTTTCTTGACTCAAGAGACCCAGTACTTC. Translation: CASSRFLTQETQYF.